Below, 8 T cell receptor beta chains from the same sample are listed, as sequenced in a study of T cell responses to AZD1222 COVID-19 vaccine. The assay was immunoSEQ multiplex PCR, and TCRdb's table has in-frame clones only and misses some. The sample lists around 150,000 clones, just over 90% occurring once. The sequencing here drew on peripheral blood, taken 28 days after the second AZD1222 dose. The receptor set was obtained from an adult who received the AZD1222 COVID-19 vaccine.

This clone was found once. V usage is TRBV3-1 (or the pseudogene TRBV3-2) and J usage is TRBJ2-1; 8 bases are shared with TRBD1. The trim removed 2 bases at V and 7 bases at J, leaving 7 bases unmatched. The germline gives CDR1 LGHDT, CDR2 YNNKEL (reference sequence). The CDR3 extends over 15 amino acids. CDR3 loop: CASSQRDRQGNEQFF. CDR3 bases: TGTGCCAGCAGCCAAAGGGACAGGCAGGGGAATGAGCAGTTCTTC.

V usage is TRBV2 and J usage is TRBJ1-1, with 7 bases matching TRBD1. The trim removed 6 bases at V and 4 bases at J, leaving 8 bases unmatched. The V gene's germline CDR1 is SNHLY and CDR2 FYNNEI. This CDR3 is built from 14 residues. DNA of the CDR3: TGTGCCAGCAGGGGAGACAGGGACGGCACTGAAGCTTTCTTT. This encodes CASRGDRDGTEAFF.

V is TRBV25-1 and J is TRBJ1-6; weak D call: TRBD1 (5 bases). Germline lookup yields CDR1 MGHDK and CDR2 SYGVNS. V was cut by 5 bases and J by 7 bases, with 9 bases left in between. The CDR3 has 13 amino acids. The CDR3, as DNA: TGTGCCAGCAGTCCAGGGAAGAATTCACCCCTCCACTTT. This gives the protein CASSPGKNSPLHF.

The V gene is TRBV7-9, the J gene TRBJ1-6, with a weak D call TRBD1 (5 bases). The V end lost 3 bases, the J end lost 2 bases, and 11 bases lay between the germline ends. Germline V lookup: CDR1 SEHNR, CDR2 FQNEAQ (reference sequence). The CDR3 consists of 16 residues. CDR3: CASSFTQAAYNSPLHF. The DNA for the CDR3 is TGTGCCAGCAGCTTCACACAGGCGGCCTATAATTCACCCCTCCACTTT.

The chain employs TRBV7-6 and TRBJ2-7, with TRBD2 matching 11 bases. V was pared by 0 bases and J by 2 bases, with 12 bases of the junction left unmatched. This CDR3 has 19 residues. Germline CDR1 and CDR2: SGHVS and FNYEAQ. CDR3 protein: CASSLAVAGGSSRPYEQYF. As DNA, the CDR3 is TGTGCCAGCAGCTTAGCCGTAGCGGGAGGGTCTTCCCGACCCTACGAGCAGTACTTC. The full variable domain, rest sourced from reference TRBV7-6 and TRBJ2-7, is GAGVSQSPRYKVTKRGQDVALRCDPISGHVSLYWYRQALGQGPEFLTYFNYEAQQDKSGLPNDRFSAERPEGSISTLTIQRTEQRDSAMYRCASSLAVAGGSSRPYEQYFGPGTRLTVT.

CDR3 region: CASSPTLGADTQYF. The CDR3 DNA is TGTGCCAGCAGTCCCACTCTCGGGGCAGATACGCAGTATTTT. The V gene is TRBV6-2 or TRBV6-3, the J gene TRBJ2-3; a weak D match, TRBD2 (5 bases). In germline, CDR1 is MNHEY, CDR2 SVGEGT. V was clipped by 5 bases and J by 4 bases, with 13 bases between them. This CDR3 contains 14 residues.

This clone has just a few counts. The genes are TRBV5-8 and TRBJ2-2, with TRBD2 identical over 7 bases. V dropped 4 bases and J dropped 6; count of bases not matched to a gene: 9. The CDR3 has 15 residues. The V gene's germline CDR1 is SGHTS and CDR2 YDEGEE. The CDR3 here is CASSETGGSAGELFF. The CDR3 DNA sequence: TGTGCCAGCAGCGAGACGGGAGGTTCTGCCGGGGAGCTGTTTTTT.

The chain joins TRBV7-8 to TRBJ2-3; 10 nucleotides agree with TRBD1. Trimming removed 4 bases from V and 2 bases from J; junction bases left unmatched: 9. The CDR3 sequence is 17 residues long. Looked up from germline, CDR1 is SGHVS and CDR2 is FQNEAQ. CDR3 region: CASSSRTGTGDTDTQYF. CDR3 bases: TGTGCCAGCAGCTCAAGGACTGGGACAGGGGACACAGATACGCAGTATTTT.